The next 28 T cell receptor beta chains were all read from a single sample in a study of blood T cell repertoires in COVID-19. Here immunoSEQ multiplex PCR was the method, and the copy in TCRdb shows in-frame clones only, minus some. Here the sample spans 45,000 to 70,000 clones, around 81% being singletons. What was sequenced was peripheral blood. The receptors derive from an elderly woman with active or convalescent COVID-19.

This chain joins TRBV7-2 and TRBJ1-1; the D gene is possibly TRBD1 (6 bases). Trimming cost V 0 bases and J 3 bases, with 14 bases left between them. This CDR3 has 16 amino acids. The germline CDR1 and CDR2 sequences are SGHTA and FQGNSA. The CDR3 DNA reads as TGTGCCAGCAGCTTAGCGATCCAGGGGAGATACACTGAAGCTTTCTTT. Amino acid sequence: CASSLAIQGRYTEAFF.

The V call is TRBV6-2 or TRBV6-3, the J call TRBJ1-1; 9 bases map to TRBD1. Germline lookup yields CDR1 MNHEY and CDR2 SVGEGT. The CDR3 loop spans 15 amino acids. V shed 3 bases, J shed 4 bases, and the junction held 6 bases outside the gene matches. Here the CDR3 reads CASSYSDRGSTEAFF. Here the CDR3 DNA reads TGTGCCAGCAGTTATTCGGACAGGGGTTCCACTGAAGCTTTCTTT.

The CDR3 DNA reads as TGTGCCAGCAGCTGGGACAGGGTTAGTTCACCCCTCCACTTT. Residues: CASSWDRVSSPLHF. The genes are TRBV5-4 and TRBJ1-6, with 9 bases identical to TRBD1. The CDR3 runs to 14 residues. Germline CDR1 reads SGHNT; CDR2 reads YYREEE (reference sequence). The V segment lost 3 bases and the J segment 9 bases; nucleotides outside the gene matches: 4.

In this sample, this clone turned up a few times. The chain couples TRBV4-3 to TRBJ1-2, with 11 bases fitting TRBD1. J was trimmed by 3 bases and V by 0 bases; bases with no gene match: 3. The germline gives CDR1 LGHNA, CDR2 YSLEER. This CDR3 region has 16 residues. The CDR3 sequence: CASSQDGDRGYYGYTF. The CDR3 DNA reads TGCGCCAGCAGCCAAGATGGGGACAGGGGGTACTATGGCTACACCTTC.

CDR3 nucleotides: TGTGCCAGCAGCTTAAGACCAGGGGAAACGGGTAATTCACCCCTCCACTTT. It specifies CASSLRPGETGNSPLHF. This chain joins TRBV7-9 and TRBJ1-6, with TRBD1 as a possible D gene (6 bases). CDR3 length: 17 residues. Germline V gives CDR1 SEHNR, CDR2 FQNEAQ (reference sequence). With 2 bases removed from V and 6 bases from J, the gap between germline ends came to 17 bases.

This sequence joins TRBV19 and TRBJ2-7; 8 nucleotides agree with TRBD1. The length of the CDR3 is 15 residues. V was clipped by 5 bases and J by 7 bases; unmatched bases: 13. The germline V gene has CDR1 LNHDA and CDR2 SQIVND (reference sequence). Written as DNA, the CDR3 is TGTGCCAGTAGTCCCTCGACAGGGGTCCTCAGGGAGCAGTACTTC. This codes for CASSPSTGVLREQYF.

The chain links TRBV14 to TRBJ1-2; D might be TRBD1 (5 bases). Trimming pared 6 bases from V and 4 bases from J, leaving 21 bases between. Germline V lookup: CDR1 SGHDN, CDR2 FVKESK. The CDR3 totals 16 residues. CDR3: CASSTGVPPFGYGYTF. For the CDR3, the DNA is TGTGCCAGCAGTACGGGGGTCCCACCATTTGGCTATGGCTACACCTTC.

This clone was observed a single time. The chain links TRBV6-1 to TRBJ1-2; 8 bases fit TRBD1. The J segment lost 1 base and the V segment lost 3 bases, leaving 7 bases of the junction unmatched. Germline-derived CDR1 and CDR2 are MNHNS and SASEGT. The CDR3 loop spans 16 amino acids. The CDR3, as DNA: TGTGCCAGCAGTGAGGGACAGGCTTACCTTAACTATGGCTACACCTTC. Translated, it gives CASSEGQAYLNYGYTF.

The rearrangement links TRBV10-3 to TRBJ1-6, with D possibly TRBD1 on 5 matching bases. Looked up from germline, CDR1 is ENHRY and CDR2 is SYGVKD. The CDR3 is 13 amino acids. Deletions cut 8 bases from V and 5 bases from J, with 10 bases between. The CDR3 coding sequence is TGTGCCATCGGACAAGGGGATAATTCACCCCTCCACTTT. It specifies CAIGQGDNSPLHF.

The V and J genes are TRBV15 and TRBJ1-1, with 7 positions matching TRBD1. The CDR3 is made up of 16 amino acids. The germline V gene encodes CDR1 LNHNV and CDR2 YYDKDF (reference sequence). With 1 base clipped from V and 9 bases from J, the junction kept 14 bases outside the gene matches. CDR3 region: CATSRGPVEGAIQAFF. CDR3 sequence (DNA): TGTGCCACCAGCAGAGGCCCCGTAGAGGGGGCGATTCAAGCTTTCTTT.

The V call is TRBV18, the J call TRBJ2-3, with 9 bases aligning to TRBD2. This CDR3 is built from 15 residues. With 2 bases clipped from V and 3 bases from J, the junction kept 3 bases outside the gene matches. Germline V lookup: CDR1 KGHSH, CDR2 LQKENI. The CDR3 DNA follows: TGTGCCAGCTCACCATCAAGCGGGGGGACAGATACGCAGTATTTT. Residues: CASSPSSGGTDTQYF.

The chain has TRBV27 and TRBJ1-1; TRBD1 agrees at 9 bases. This CDR3 has 15 amino acids. Germline lookup yields CDR1 MNHEY and CDR2 SMNVEV (reference sequence). The junction had 5 bases not matched to a gene; V was cut back by 6 bases and J by 0 bases. CDR3 nucleotides: TGTGCCAGCAGGACCGGGACAGGGATGAACACTGAAGCTTTCTTT. Translating gives CASRTGTGMNTEAFF.

The rearrangement uses TRBV12-3 or TRBV12-4 and TRBJ1-2, with 7 bases identical to TRBD1. The CDR3 consists of 13 residues. V lost 5 bases and J lost 4; bases outside the gene matches: 4. In nucleotides, the CDR3 is TGTGCCAGCAGTCGGGACAGAGTCTATGGCTACACCTTC. As protein: CASSRDRVYGYTF.

The chain recombines TRBV28 with TRBJ2-7; TRBD2 might be the D (6 bases). This CDR3 region has 16 residues. CDR1 is MDHEN and CDR2 is SYDVKM in the germline V gene. V was clipped by 6 bases and J by 3 bases, with 21 bases between them. The CDR3 loop reads CASSPGGPKGFYEQYF. Written as DNA, the CDR3 is TGTGCCAGCAGCCCTGGAGGGCCGAAGGGGTTCTACGAGCAGTACTTC. The full variable domain, its missing parts supplied by reference TRBV28 and TRBJ2-7, is DVKVTQSSRYLVKRTGEKVFLECVQDMDHENMFWYRQDPGLGLRLIYFSYDVKMKEKGDIPEGYSVSREKKERFSLILESASTNQTSMYLCASSPGGPKGFYEQYFGPGTRLTVT.

Only a few counts were recorded for this clone. J is TRBJ1-4 and V is TRBV6-2 or TRBV6-3; D is uncertain. Between the trimmed V and J ends, which lost 4 bases and 8 bases, there was a span of 20 bases. Germline V gene lookup returns CDR1 MNHEY and CDR2 SVGEGT. The length of the CDR3 is 16 residues. DNA for the CDR3: TGTGCCAGCAGTTTTTTCGGAAGAGGGCCGTCGGAAAAACTGTTTTTT. Protein product: CASSFFGRGPSEKLFF.

The rearrangement links TRBV28 to TRBJ2-3; 8 bases agree with TRBD2. The CDR3 contains 15 residues. V was pared by 2 bases and J by 5 bases, with 6 bases of the junction left unmatched. The germline V gene encodes CDR1 MDHEN and CDR2 SYDVKM. For the CDR3, the DNA is TGTGCCAGCAGTTTAAACGGGGGGGGCGGAGATACGCAGTATTTT. Translation: CASSLNGGGGDTQYF.

CDR3 sequence (DNA): TGCGCCAGCAGCTTGGCCGGGGGACTAGCGGGGGGCCAGCCCTCAGATACGCAGTATTTT. Encoded protein: CASSLAGGLAGGQPSDTQYF. V gene TRBV5-1 combines with J gene TRBJ2-3; 15 bases match TRBD2. Germline V gene sequence: CDR1 SGHRS, CDR2 YFSETQ. This CDR3 comprises 20 residues. J gave up 4 bases and V 0 bases, and 12 bases lay outside the gene matches.

The chain links TRBV6-4 to TRBJ2-3; D gene uncertain. CDR3 length: 16 residues. Trimming shortened V by 0 bases and J by 4 bases, and 14 bases separated the two germline ends. CDR1 is MRHNA and CDR2 is SNTAGT in the germline V gene. This CDR3 reads CASSDSPGQSADTQYF. CDR3 nucleotides: TGTGCCAGCAGTGACTCGCCAGGCCAGTCTGCAGATACGCAGTATTTT.

The chain has TRBV6-5 and TRBJ2-7; the D is unclear. The length of the CDR3 is 10 residues. V lost 4 bases to trimming and J lost 5 bases, with 3 bases between them. Per the germline V gene, CDR1 is MNHEY and CDR2 is SVGAGI. This chain's CDR3 is CASSLNEQYF. In DNA, the CDR3 is TGTGCCAGCAGTTTAAACGAGCAGTACTTC.

The CDR3 nucleotides are TGTGCCAGCTCACGGGCCCCCTCAACCCAAAAAGAGCAGTTCTTC. Translated: CASSRAPSTQKEQFF. This rearrangement joins TRBV18 to TRBJ2-1; D remains ambiguous. The CDR3 runs to 15 residues. Per germline, CDR1 KGHSH and CDR2 LQKENI. Trimming took 4 bases from V and 10 from J, leaving 20 bases between them.

The chain uses TRBV18 and TRBJ2-3; 7 nucleotides match TRBD2. This CDR3 has 16 amino acids. J was trimmed by 2 bases and V by 0 bases; bases with no gene match: 5. Germline V gene data show CDR1 as KGHSH and CDR2 as LQKENI. The CDR3 sequence: CASSPPGTTSTDTQYF. The CDR3 bases are TGTGCCAGCTCACCACCAGGGACTACCTCCACAGATACGCAGTATTTT.

V is TRBV15 and J is TRBJ2-1; TRBD2 agrees at 14 bases. The CDR3 extends over 17 amino acids. Per germline, CDR1 LNHNV and CDR2 YYDKDF (reference sequence). Losses at the gene ends were 7 bases for V and 7 bases for J; bases not matched to a gene: 12. The CDR3 region has the DNA TGTGCCACCAAAGGACTAGCGGGGGGCTCCTATAATAATGAGCAGTTCTTC. Protein sequence: CATKGLAGGSYNNEQFF.

This clone occurred once. The V and J genes are TRBV6-5 and TRBJ2-2; 7 bases align to TRBD1. The CDR3 is 16 residues long. Germline assignment: CDR1 MNHEY and CDR2 SVGAGI. Trimming cost V 2 bases and J 3 bases; bases outside gene matches: 6. The CDR3 DNA sequence: TGTGCCAGCAGTTACCCACAGGGGTCGGACACCGGGGAGCTGTTTTTT. Amino acid sequence: CASSYPQGSDTGELFF.

The chain is built from TRBV21-1 and TRBJ2-7; TRBD1 is taken as the D call from the table, unchecked against the DNA. TRBV21-1 is a pseudogene segment. This CDR3 region has 16 residues. The CDR3 DNA sequence: TGTGCCAGCAGCAAAGGAGGGCGGACAGGGGTTCCCGAGCAGTACTTC. Its protein product is CASSKGGRTGVPEQYF.

V is TRBV4-1 and J is TRBJ1-1; TRBD1 matches 9 bases. The CDR3 has 15 amino acids. Germline CDR1 is MGHRA and CDR2 is YSYEKL. Trimming at V came to 2 bases and at J to 6 bases, leaving 7 bases not matched to a gene. The CDR3 DNA reads as TGCGCCAGCAGCCAAACCGGGACAGGGCTACCTGAAGCTTTCTTT. It translates to CASSQTGTGLPEAFF.

The chain carries TRBV11-2 and TRBJ1-1, with D possibly TRBD1 on 6 matching bases. The CDR3 is made up of 15 amino acids. CDR1 is SGHAT, CDR2 FQNNGV, per germline. V was trimmed by 3 bases and J by 0 bases, leaving 11 bases between them. As DNA, the CDR3 is TGTGCCAGCAGCTTGGCAGGGGCCTTGAACACTGAAGCTTTCTTT. Residues: CASSLAGALNTEAFF.

J is TRBJ1-1 and V is TRBV19; no clear D. Germline CDR1 and CDR2: LNHDA and SQIVND (reference sequence). The CDR3 has 11 amino acids. The V end lost 6 bases, the J end lost 1 base, and 3 bases lay between the germline ends. In DNA, the CDR3 is TGTGCCAGTAGCCAGAACACTGAAGCTTTCTTT. Translation: CASSQNTEAFF.

The chain couples TRBV5-1 to TRBJ2-1, with D possibly being TRBD1 (6 bases). The CDR3 runs to 14 residues. Trimming took 7 bases from V and 2 from J, leaving 13 bases between them. Germline V lookup: CDR1 SGHRS, CDR2 YFSETQ. CDR3: CASAQGVPYNEQFF. In nucleotides, the CDR3 is TGCGCCAGCGCACAGGGAGTCCCCTACAATGAGCAGTTCTTC.